The present T cell receptor beta chain was sequenced within a study of T cell repertoires in cytomegalovirus infection. Study-wide background: Based on public TCR beta signatures, there were indications of CMV infection and of a matching HLA type. Study findings and constraints: Cumulated frequencies of public TCR beta families served to identify carriers of CMV plus the relevant HLA. Clonotype analysis showed dominance of the ex vivo response by HLA-C-restricted CMV-specific TCR beta clonotypes.

The CDR3 is 15 residues long. V was cut by 2 bases and J by 6 bases, with 15 bases left in between. Germline lookup yields CDR1 SEHNR and CDR2 FQNEAQ (reference sequence). About this clonotype: What it binds is unknown.

TCRdb re-called the reads through MiXCR, storing one row per CDR3 protein. The sample consists of about 830,000 distinct CDR3 sequences, about 31% of them appearing once. V and J are TRBV7-9 and TRBJ2-3; D may match TRBD1 or TRBD2 (5 bases each). The sequencing used cultured CD8+ T cells from PBMCs, collected from culture after CMV antigen stimulation. The clonotype comes from a human donor in good health (CMV status not recorded). Some clones in this sample may be carry-over from other donors' samples. Written as DNA, the CDR3 is TGTGCCAGCAGCTTACTAGCAGAGGGGTGGGATACGCAGTATTTT. It is translated as CASSLLAEGWDTQYF.